This TCR beta chain was identified during a study of cytomegalovirus exposure and HLA in healthy donors. Libraries were prepared by immunoSEQ multiplex PCR; TCRdb keeps only in-frame clonotypes and omits some of them. This table has just over 20,000 clones, around 97% appearing once. Germline lookup yields CDR1 SGDLS and CDR2 YYNGEE. The CDR3 has 14 amino acids. The ends lost 0 bases at V and 3 bases at J; junction bases unmatched: 1. The sequenced material came from PBMCs. The genes are TRBV9 and TRBJ2-7; 9 nucleotides line up with TRBD1. The receptor was derived from a man aged 25-45 years in good health and CMV-seropositive. CDR3 coding DNA: TGTGCCAGCAGCGTAGGGGGACAGGGCTACGAGCAGTACTTC. As protein: CASSVGGQGYEQYF.